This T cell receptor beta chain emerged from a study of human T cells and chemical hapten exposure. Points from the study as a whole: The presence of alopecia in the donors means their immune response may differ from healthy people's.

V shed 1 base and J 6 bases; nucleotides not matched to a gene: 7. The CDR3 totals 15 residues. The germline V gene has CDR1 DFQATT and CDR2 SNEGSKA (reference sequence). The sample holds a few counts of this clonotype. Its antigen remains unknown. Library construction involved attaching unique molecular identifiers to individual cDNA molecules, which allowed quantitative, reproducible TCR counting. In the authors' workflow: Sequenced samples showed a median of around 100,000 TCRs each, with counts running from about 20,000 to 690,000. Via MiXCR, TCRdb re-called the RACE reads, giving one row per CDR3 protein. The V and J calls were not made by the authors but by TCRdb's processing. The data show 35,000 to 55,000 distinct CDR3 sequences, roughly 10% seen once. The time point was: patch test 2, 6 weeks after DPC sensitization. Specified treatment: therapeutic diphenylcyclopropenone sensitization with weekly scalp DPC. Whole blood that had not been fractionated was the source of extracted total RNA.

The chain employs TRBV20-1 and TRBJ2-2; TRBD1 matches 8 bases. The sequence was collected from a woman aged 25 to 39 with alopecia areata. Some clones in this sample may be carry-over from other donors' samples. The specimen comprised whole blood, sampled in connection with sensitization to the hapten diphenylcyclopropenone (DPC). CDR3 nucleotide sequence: TGCAGTGCTAGAGCTCCGGGACAGGTTGCCGGGGAGCTGTTTTTT. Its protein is CSARAPGQVAGELFF.